The clone carrying this T cell receptor (beta chain) was observed a few times. The length of the CDR3 is 14 residues. Germline CDR1 is SNHLY and CDR2 is FYNNEI. V dropped 0 bases and J dropped 7 bases, with 10 bases sitting between them. This specimen comes from a study of early T cells in non-severe SARS-CoV-2 infection. TCRdb itself ran the 5' RACE reads through MiXCR, one entry per CDR3 protein. The sample has tens of thousands of distinct CDR3 sequences; roughly 6% are singletons. Source material: whole blood. V is TRBV2 and J is TRBJ2-1; maybe TRBD1 (5 bases). The TCR originated in an adult who was a healthcare worker with PCR-confirmed SARS-CoV-2 infection or an uninfected control (not recorded which). CDR3 in DNA: TGTGCCAGCAGTGAAGCGCTCAGGGTAAATGAGCAGTTCTTC. Translating gives CASSEALRVNEQFF.